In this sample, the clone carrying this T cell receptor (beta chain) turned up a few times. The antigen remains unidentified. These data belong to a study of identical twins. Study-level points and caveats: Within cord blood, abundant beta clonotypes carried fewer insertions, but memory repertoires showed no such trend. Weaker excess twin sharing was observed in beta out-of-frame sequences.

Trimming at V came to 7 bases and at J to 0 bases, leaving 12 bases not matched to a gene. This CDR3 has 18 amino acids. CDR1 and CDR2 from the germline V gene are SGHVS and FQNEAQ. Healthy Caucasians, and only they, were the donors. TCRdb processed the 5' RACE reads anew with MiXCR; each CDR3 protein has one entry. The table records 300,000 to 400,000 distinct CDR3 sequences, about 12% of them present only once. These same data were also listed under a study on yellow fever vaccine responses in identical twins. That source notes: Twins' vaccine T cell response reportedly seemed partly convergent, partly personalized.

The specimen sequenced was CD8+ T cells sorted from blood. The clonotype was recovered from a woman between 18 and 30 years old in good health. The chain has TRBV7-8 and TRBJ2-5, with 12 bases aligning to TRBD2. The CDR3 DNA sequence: TGTGCCAGCATTGGAGGACTAGCGGGGCCTCCGTACCAAGAGACCCAGTACTTC. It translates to CASIGGLAGPPYQETQYF.